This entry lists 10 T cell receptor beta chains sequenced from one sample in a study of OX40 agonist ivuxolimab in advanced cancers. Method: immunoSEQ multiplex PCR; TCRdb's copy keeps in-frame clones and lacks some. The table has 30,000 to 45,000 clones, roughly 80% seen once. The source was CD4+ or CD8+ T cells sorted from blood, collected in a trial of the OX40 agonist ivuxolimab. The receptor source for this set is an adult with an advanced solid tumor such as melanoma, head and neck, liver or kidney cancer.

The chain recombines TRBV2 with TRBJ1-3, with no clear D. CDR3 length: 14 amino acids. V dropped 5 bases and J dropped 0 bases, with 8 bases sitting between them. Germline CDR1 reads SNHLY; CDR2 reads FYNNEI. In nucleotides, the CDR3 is TGTGCCAGCAGTCCCGGGCTCTCTGGAAACACCATATATTTT. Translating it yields CASSPGLSGNTIYF.

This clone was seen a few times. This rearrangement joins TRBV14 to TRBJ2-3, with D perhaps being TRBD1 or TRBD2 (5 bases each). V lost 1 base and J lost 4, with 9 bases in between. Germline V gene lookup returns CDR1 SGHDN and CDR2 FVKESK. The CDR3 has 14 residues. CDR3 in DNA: TGTGCCAGCAGCCAAGTCCGGGGCCCAGATACGCAGTATTTT. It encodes CASSQVRGPDTQYF.

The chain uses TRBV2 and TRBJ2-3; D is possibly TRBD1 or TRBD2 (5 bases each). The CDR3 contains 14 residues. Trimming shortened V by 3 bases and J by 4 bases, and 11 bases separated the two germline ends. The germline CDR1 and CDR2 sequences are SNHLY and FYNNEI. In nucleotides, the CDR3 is TGTGCCAGCAGTGAGGGGCAGGGACCAGATACGCAGTATTTT. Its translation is CASSEGQGPDTQYF.

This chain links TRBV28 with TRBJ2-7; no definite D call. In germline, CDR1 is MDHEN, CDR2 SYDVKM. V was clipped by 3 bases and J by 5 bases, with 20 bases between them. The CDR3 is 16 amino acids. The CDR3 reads CASSFLRASRSHEQYF. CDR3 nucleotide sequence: TGTGCCAGCAGTTTCCTCCGGGCCTCTCGAAGCCACGAGCAGTACTTC.

Here the CDR3 reads CASSRITTNEKLFF. DNA for the CDR3: TGTGCCAGCAGCCGAATTACAACTAATGAAAAACTGTTTTTT. This chain links TRBV5-8 with TRBJ1-4; no clear D gene. Germline V gene data show CDR1 as SGHTS and CDR2 as YDEGEE. The V end lost 4 bases, the J end lost 0 bases, and 7 bases lay between the germline ends. The CDR3 extends over 14 amino acids.

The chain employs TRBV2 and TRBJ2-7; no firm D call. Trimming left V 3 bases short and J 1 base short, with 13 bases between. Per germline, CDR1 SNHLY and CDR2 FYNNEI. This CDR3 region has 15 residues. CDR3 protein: CASSESQLESYEQYF. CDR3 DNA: TGTGCCAGCAGTGAGTCTCAGCTCGAATCCTACGAGCAGTACTTC.

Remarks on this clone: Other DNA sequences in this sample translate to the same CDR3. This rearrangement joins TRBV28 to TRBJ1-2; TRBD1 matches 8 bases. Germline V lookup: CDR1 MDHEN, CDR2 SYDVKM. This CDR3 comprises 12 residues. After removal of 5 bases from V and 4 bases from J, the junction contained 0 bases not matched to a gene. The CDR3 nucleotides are TGTGCCAGCAGTGGGACAGGCTATGGCTACACCTTC. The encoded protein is CASSGTGYGYTF.

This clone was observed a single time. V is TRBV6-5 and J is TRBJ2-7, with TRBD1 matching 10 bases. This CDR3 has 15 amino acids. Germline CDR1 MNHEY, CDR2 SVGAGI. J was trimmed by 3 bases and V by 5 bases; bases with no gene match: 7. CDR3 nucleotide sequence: TGTGCCAGCAGTCGACAGGGGGCTTTCGGCTACGAGCAGTACTTC. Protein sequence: CASSRQGAFGYEQYF.

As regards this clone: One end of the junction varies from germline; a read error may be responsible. This chain's CDR3 is CAGRGRGGSNQPQHF. The DNA for the CDR3 is TGTGCCGGCAGGGGCAGGGGGGGAAGCAATCAGCCCCAGCATTTT. The chain combines TRBV7-9 with TRBJ1-5, with 7 bases fitting TRBD1. The germline V gene encodes CDR1 SEHNR and CDR2 FQNEAQ (reference sequence). The CDR3 loop spans 15 amino acids. The full variable domain, with the rest looked up from reference TRBV7-9 and TRBJ1-5, is DTGVSQNPRHKITKRGQNVTFRCDPISEHNRLYWYRQTLGQGPEFLTYFQNEAQLEKSRLLSDRFSAERPKGSFSTLEIQRTEQGDSAMYLCAGRGRGGSNQPQHFGDGTRLSIL.

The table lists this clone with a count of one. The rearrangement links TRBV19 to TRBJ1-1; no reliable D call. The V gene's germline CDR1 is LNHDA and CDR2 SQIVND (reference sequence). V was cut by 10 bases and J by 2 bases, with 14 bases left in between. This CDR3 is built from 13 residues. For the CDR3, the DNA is TGTGCCACCCGAGGGAGGGTTAACACTGAAGCTTTCTTT. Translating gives CATRGRVNTEAFF.